The rows below give T cell receptor beta chains drawn from one sample of a study of T-cell memory formation after mild COVID-19. In TCRdb, the 5' RACE reads were re-called with MiXCR into one record per CDR3 protein. The data contain over 350,000 distinct CDR3 sequences, approximately 24% of them seen just once; the ten biggest clones take up roughly 8.9%. Source material: PBMCs or a T cell subset sorted from them (not recorded which). These receptors were taken from an adult woman who had mild COVID-19 (a few samples of this study predate the infection). Cell type and time point are not known. The CDR3 runs from the conserved cysteine through the conserved F or W. Each record gives: CDR3 protein, CDR3 DNA, V gene, J gene, D gene, clone size. The D gene is left open where the match is weak. The size field is filled for only some rows; it gives once, few, many or a size class.

CDR3aa: CASSIRGVVTGGSEQYF; CDR3nt: TGTGCCAGTAGTATAAGAGGGGTGGTGACGGGGGGGTCCGAGCAGTACTTC; v_gene: TRBV19; j_gene: TRBJ2-7; d_gene: TRBD2; abundance: -
CDR3aa: CSARREPEETQYF; CDR3nt: TGCAGTGCTAGACGCGAACCTGAAGAGACCCAGTACTTC; v_gene: TRBV20-1; j_gene: TRBJ2-5; d_gene: -; abundance: -
CDR3aa: CASNRGWDTEAFF; CDR3nt: TGTGCCAGCAATCGAGGGTGGGACACTGAAGCTTTCTTT; v_gene: TRBV25-1; j_gene: TRBJ1-1; d_gene: -; abundance: few
CDR3aa: CASSFQGGHEQYF; CDR3nt: TGTGCCAGCAGCTTTCAGGGGGGCCACGAGCAGTACTTC; v_gene: TRBV5-6; j_gene: TRBJ2-7; d_gene: -; abundance: -
CDR3aa: CASSSTPHPAETQYF; CDR3nt: TGTGCCAGCAGCTCCACCCCACACCCGGCAGAGACCCAGTACTTC; v_gene: TRBV7-6; j_gene: TRBJ2-5; d_gene: -; abundance: -
CDR3aa: CASSQPLRPGQTIGREQYF; CDR3nt: TGTGCCAGCAGCCAACCCCTCAGGCCGGGACAGACAATTGGTCGCGAGCAGTACTTC; v_gene: TRBV3-1; j_gene: TRBJ2-7; d_gene: TRBD1; abundance: -
CDR3aa: CASSHDTPGLLFF; CDR3nt: TGTGCCAGCAGCCATGATACACCGGGATTACTGTTTTTT; v_gene: TRBV3-1; j_gene: TRBJ1-4; d_gene: -; abundance: -
CDR3aa: CASSPTVLPPYEQYF; CDR3nt: TGTGCCAGCAGCCCAACGGTTCTCCCGCCCTACGAGCAGTACTTC; v_gene: TRBV13; j_gene: TRBJ2-7; d_gene: -; abundance: many
CDR3aa: CASSISRGQAYGYTF; CDR3nt: TGTGCCAGTAGTATCAGCAGGGGGCAAGCATATGGCTACACCTTC; v_gene: TRBV19; j_gene: TRBJ1-2; d_gene: TRBD1; abundance: -
CDR3aa: CASGLINEQFF; CDR3nt: TGTGCTAGTGGACTGATAAATGAGCAGTTCTTC; v_gene: TRBV12-5; j_gene: TRBJ2-1; d_gene: -; abundance: -
CDR3aa: CASSSRTGMETQYF; CDR3nt: TGTGCCAGCAGCTCGCGGACAGGGATGGAGACCCAGTACTTC; v_gene: TRBV7-8; j_gene: TRBJ2-5; d_gene: TRBD1; abundance: -
CDR3aa: CASSVGTGGDTQYF; CDR3nt: TGTGCCAGCAGCGTCGGGACAGGCGGAGATACGCAGTATTTT; v_gene: TRBV7-2; j_gene: TRBJ2-3; d_gene: TRBD1; abundance: few
CDR3aa: CSANNIHYGYTF; CDR3nt: TGCAGTGCTAATAACATTCACTATGGCTACACCTTC; v_gene: TRBV20-1; j_gene: TRBJ1-2; d_gene: -; abundance: -
CDR3aa: CASSRDGNSYEQYF; CDR3nt: TGCGCCAGCAGCCGGGACGGCAACTCCTACGAGCAGTACTTC; v_gene: TRBV5-1; j_gene: TRBJ2-7; d_gene: -; abundance: many